This entry lists 16 T cell receptor beta chains sequenced from one sample in a study of blood T cells in healthy people across ages. Combining a sample-barcoded 5' primer with a J-beta primer mix, a second PCR ran for about 7 to 11 cycles. In TCRdb, the 5' RACE reads were re-called with MiXCR into one record per CDR3 protein. The repertoire holds some 1.5 million distinct CDR3 sequences, with 28% as singletons. Sequencing input: blood. The receptors come from a woman aged 25 to 39 in good health.

This clonotype was recorded at least ten times. This rearrangement joins TRBV7-3 to TRBJ2-3; unclear D gene. The CDR3 covers 13 residues. Germline V CDR1 and CDR2: SGHTA, FQGTGA. Trimming shortened V by 4 bases and J by 7 bases, and 12 bases separated the two germline ends. The CDR3 reads CASSSRPTHTQYF. The DNA for the CDR3 is TGTGCCAGCAGCTCACGACCTACCCATACGCAGTATTTT.

This clonotype was detected ten times or more. The rearrangement links TRBV4-1 to TRBJ2-7, with D possibly matching TRBD1 (6 bases). This CDR3 has 16 residues. V was pared by 2 bases and J by 1 base, with 15 bases between. Germline assignment: CDR1 MGHRA and CDR2 YSYEKL. The DNA for the CDR3 is TGCGCCAGCAGCCAATCACAGGGCATGGCATCCTACGAGCAGTACTTC. This encodes CASSQSQGMASYEQYF.

This chain uses TRBV12-3 or TRBV12-4 with TRBJ1-5; possibly TRBD1 for D (6 bases). V lost 2 bases and J 6 bases, leaving 11 bases between the germline ends. The CDR3 loop spans 14 amino acids. In DNA form, the CDR3 reads TGTGCCAGCAGTTTATCAGGGGCGGTTCAGCCCCAGCATTTT. It codes for CASSLSGAVQPQHF.

This clonotype was recorded a few times. This chain links TRBV20-1 with TRBJ2-3; 13 nucleotides match TRBD2. Germline lookup yields CDR1 DFQATT and CDR2 SNEGSKA (reference sequence). The length of the CDR3 is 15 residues. V was pared by 1 base and J by 4 bases, with 2 bases of the junction left unmatched. The CDR3 nucleotides read TGCAGTGCTAGAGGGACTAGCGGGAGTGCAGATACGCAGTATTTT. It encodes CSARGTSGSADTQYF.

CDR3 bases: TGTGCCAGCACAACACGGGACAGGGGGCGTTCACCCCTCCACTTT. Encoded protein: CASTTRDRGRSPLHF. The chain links TRBV2 to TRBJ1-6; the match to TRBD1 covers 12 bases. V gave up 7 bases and J gave up 9 bases; unmatched junction bases: 7. The CDR3 contains 15 residues. Germline loops: CDR1 SNHLY, CDR2 FYNNEI.

The V and J genes are TRBV20-1 and TRBJ2-1; 7 bases fit TRBD2. With the DNA end fitting TRBJ2-7 better, the J assignment may be wrong. The CDR3 length is 13 residues. Germline CDR1 is DFQATT and CDR2 is SNEGSKA (reference sequence). Here the CDR3 DNA reads TGCAGTGCGTCTAGCGGCTCCTACAATGAGCAGTACTTC. This codes for CSASSGSYNEQYF.

This clonotype came up a few times. This rearrangement joins TRBV7-2 to TRBJ1-4; possible D gene TRBD1, 6 bases. V lost 4 bases and J 3 bases, leaving 12 bases between the germline ends. The germline gives CDR1 SGHTA, CDR2 FQGNSA. The CDR3 runs to 15 residues. CDR3 loop: CASSSRQAPNEKLFF. DNA for the CDR3: TGTGCCAGCAGCTCCAGACAGGCTCCTAATGAAAAACTGTTTTTT.

The chain links TRBV24-1 to TRBJ1-1; 9 bases agree with TRBD1. Germline trimming cut 7 bases from V and 1 base from J; bases unmatched to any gene: 9. Germline CDR1 KGHDR, CDR2 SFDVKD. CDR3 length: 16 residues. The DNA of the CDR3 is TGTGCCACCAGCAAAGGAACGGGACAGGGGAACACTGAAGCTTTCTTT. Translated: CATSKGTGQGNTEAFF.

This clonotype turned up a few times. The CDR3 region has the DNA TGCGCCAGCAGCCGGGGGACTAGCGGGAGTGTCGACAATGAGCAGTACTTC. Protein product: CASSRGTSGSVDNEQYF. The chain links TRBV4-3 to TRBJ2-5, with TRBD2 identical over 14 bases. Trimming took 4 bases from V and 11 from J; bases not matched to a gene: 15. Germline CDR1 reads LGHNA; CDR2 reads YSLEER. This CDR3 spans 17 amino acids.

V and J are TRBV12-5 and TRBJ1-1; the D is unclear. V shed 6 bases and J shed 0 bases, with 14 bases lying between them. This CDR3 is built from 15 residues. CDR1 is LGHNT and CDR2 is FRNRAP in the germline V gene. CDR3 in DNA: TGTGCTAGTGGACCACCTCTGGGAATGAACACTGAAGCTTTCTTT. Amino acid sequence: CASGPPLGMNTEAFF.

There are a few counts of this clonotype. The V call is TRBV5-6, the J call TRBJ2-7; the D is unclear. The CDR3 extends over 15 amino acids. Trimming removed 2 bases at V and 6 bases at J, with 18 bases between. Per germline, CDR1 SGHDT and CDR2 YYEEEE. The CDR3 coding sequence is TGTGCCAGCAGCTTTAGGAAACCTGGTCGGCGCGAGCAGTACTTC. It codes for CASSFRKPGRREQYF.

The chain is built from TRBV20-1 and TRBJ2-4; perhaps TRBD1 as D (8 bases). Germline loops: CDR1 DFQATT, CDR2 SNEGSKA (reference sequence). This CDR3 is 15 amino acids long. The V end lost 5 bases, the J end lost 0 bases, and 14 bases lay between the germline ends. For the CDR3, the DNA is TGCAGTGCTCTGGACAGGGAGGGAGCCAAAAACATTCAGTACTTC. Translation: CSALDREGAKNIQYF.

The rearrangement links TRBV12-3 or TRBV12-4 to TRBJ2-5; 11 bases align to TRBD2. J was trimmed by 9 bases and V by 6 bases; bases with no gene match: 15. CDR3 size: 16 residues. CDR3 DNA: TGTGCCAGCAGCCCCGGACTAGCGGGTGGGCAACTTTCCCAGTACTTC. Translation gives CASSPGLAGGQLSQYF.

In this sample, this clonotype turned up once. Since a much larger clone is just one base distant, this may be a read error. The chain joins TRBV30 to TRBJ1-2; a weak D match, TRBD1 (6 bases). CDR3 length equals 14 residues. V lost 3 bases to trimming and J lost 1 base, with 12 bases between them. In germline, CDR1 is GTSNPN, CDR2 SVGIG (reference sequence). The CDR3 region has the DNA TGTGCCTGGAGGTGGGGGCCCGGTAACTATGGCTACACCTTC. Translation: CAWRWGPGNYGYTF.

The V gene is TRBV28, the J gene TRBJ2-4; 7 nucleotides agree with TRBD1. Trimming at V came to 2 bases and at J to 0 bases, leaving 7 bases not matched to a gene. The V gene's germline CDR1 is MDHEN and CDR2 SYDVKM. This CDR3 has 17 amino acids. As DNA, the CDR3 is TGTGCCAGCAGTTTAGCCCGACAGGGATTAGCCAAAAACATTCAGTACTTC. Its translation is CASSLARQGLAKNIQYF.

This clonotype was counted between two and nine times. V is TRBV29-1 and J is TRBJ2-6; 7 nucleotides agree with TRBD2. The CDR3 sequence is 17 residues long. J gave up 0 bases and V 4 bases, and 9 bases lay outside the gene matches. The germline gives CDR1 SQVTM, CDR2 ANQGSEA. The CDR3 bases are TGCAGCGTTGCTGGCCTAGCGGCCCCCTCTGGGGCCAACGTCCTGACTTTC. Translation gives CSVAGLAAPSGANVLTF.